Listed here is a single T cell receptor (beta chain). What it binds is not known. V was trimmed by 0 bases and J by 7 bases, leaving 13 bases between them. Germline-derived CDR1 and CDR2 are GTSNPN and SVGIG (reference sequence). The CDR3 totals 14 residues. The sample comes from a study of PD-L1 blockade in urothelial cancer. Turning to the study itself: Twenty-five of 29 patients were males with bladder-origin urothelial cancer. Blood analysis took place 3 weeks (second dose) and 6 weeks after treatment start. Study-level results: Tumor-associated clones in blood expanded more at 3 weeks in durable-benefit patients.

Stated time point: pretreatment peripheral blood. Between 1 and 8 samples, pretreatment and on-treatment, were given by each patient. Sequencing used immunoSEQ multiplex PCR; TCRdb keeps in-frame clones, though not all of them. This table holds over 75,000 clones, under 90% found once. J is TRBJ2-1 and V is TRBV30, with a weak D call TRBD1 (6 bases). The receptor was isolated from a man aged 55 to 69 with urothelial cancer. The sample here was PBMCs, taken around atezolizumab (anti-PD-L1) treatment. Here the CDR3 reads CAWSVGQGLNEQFF. The CDR3 coding sequence is TGTGCCTGGAGTGTAGGGCAGGGGCTAAATGAGCAGTTCTTC.